Presented here are 21 T cell receptor beta chains from one specimen sequenced in a study of shared clonotypes between healthy human individuals. TCRdb's copy holds only in-frame clones and misses some; the assay was immunoSEQ multiplex PCR. The data show under 1,100,000 clones, under 80% seen once. Sequencing input: memory CD4+ T cells sorted from blood. As for subset: CD45RA-negative fraction. These receptors were obtained from a man aged 18-30 years in good health.

This clone came up many times. V is TRBV27 and J is TRBJ2-3; D perhaps matches TRBD1 (6 bases). V gave up 8 bases and J gave up 2 bases, with 17 bases separating them. CDR3 length: 15 amino acids. Germline CDR1 is MNHEY and CDR2 is SMNVEV (reference sequence). CDR3 coding DNA: TGTGCCAGCTCACAGACAGGCGGGTACACAGATACGCAGTATTTT. It codes for CASSQTGGYTDTQYF.

The CDR3 sequence: CASSIDPSSYNEQFF. In nucleotides, the CDR3 is TGTGCCAGTAGTATAGACCCCAGCTCCTACAATGAGCAGTTCTTC. V is TRBV19 and J is TRBJ2-1; unclear D gene. CDR3 length: 15 amino acids. The germline V and J ends were trimmed by 0 bases and 0 bases, with 6 bases remaining between them. The germline V gene encodes CDR1 LNHDA and CDR2 SQIVND (reference sequence).

The V and J genes are TRBV18 and TRBJ1-1, with 9 bases identical to TRBD1. The CDR3 has 17 residues. V was pared by 3 bases and J by 1 base, with 9 bases of the junction left unmatched. CDR1 KGHSH and CDR2 LQKENI come from the germline V gene. This CDR3 reads CASSPQRGQGSNTEAFF. Written as DNA, the CDR3 is TGTGCCAGCTCACCTCAGAGGGGACAGGGATCGAACACTGAAGCTTTCTTT.

This chain links TRBV29-1 with TRBJ1-1; D is possibly TRBD1 (5 bases). V was trimmed by 0 bases and J by 10 bases, leaving 12 bases between them. Germline V gene lookup returns CDR1 SQVTM and CDR2 ANQGSEA. This CDR3 has 12 residues. In DNA, the CDR3 is TGCAGCGTTGAAGATGGAATAGGGACAGCTTTCTTT. It encodes CSVEDGIGTAFF. Full variable domain (remainder filled in from reference TRBV29-1 and TRBJ1-1): SAVISQKPSRDICQRGTSLTIQCQVDSQVTMMFWYRQQPGQSLTLIATANQGSEATYESGFVIDKFPISRPNLTFSTLTVSNMSPEDSSIYLCSVEDGIGTAFFGQGTRLTVV.

The chain uses TRBV4-1 and TRBJ2-1, with 7 bases that match TRBD2. CDR3 size: 16 residues. Germline lookup yields CDR1 MGHRA and CDR2 YSYEKL. V dropped 1 base and J dropped 6; count of bases not matched to a gene: 9. CDR3 amino acids: CASSQAAVAGPNEQFF. The DNA for the CDR3 is TGCGCCAGCAGCCAAGCTGCAGTAGCGGGCCCCAATGAGCAGTTCTTC.

This clone was seen a single time. The sample has other DNA sequences that encode this CDR3 too. The chain uses TRBV5-1 and TRBJ2-7; 11 nucleotides align to TRBD2. The germline V gene has CDR1 SGHRS and CDR2 YFSETQ. V gave up 2 bases and J gave up 0 bases; unmatched junction bases: 1. The CDR3 runs to 15 residues. The CDR3 DNA follows: TGCGCCAGCAGCTTAGGGACTAGCGGCTCCTACGAGCAGTACTTC. Amino acids: CASSLGTSGSYEQYF. The variable domain in full, with the rest retrieved from reference TRBV5-1 and TRBJ2-7, is KAGVTQTPRYLIKTRGQQVTLSCSPISGHRSVSWYQQTPGQGLQFLFEYFSETQRNKGNFPGRFSGRQFSNSRSEMNVSTLELGDSALYLCASSLGTSGSYEQYFGPGTRLTVT.

The chain links TRBV28 to TRBJ1-1, with D unclear. Between the trimmed V and J ends, which lost 5 bases and 2 bases, there was a span of 12 bases. The CDR3 is 14 amino acids. CDR1 MDHEN and CDR2 SYDVKM come from the germline V gene. As DNA, the CDR3 is TGTGCCAGCAGTCGTCGACCGCTCAACACTGAAGCTTTCTTT. Translating it yields CASSRRPLNTEAFF.

The rearrangement joins TRBV5-1 to TRBJ2-7; D is undetermined. Per germline, CDR1 SGHRS and CDR2 YFSETQ. The V and J ends lost 2 bases and 4 bases respectively, with 13 bases between them. This CDR3 region has 14 residues. The DNA of the CDR3 is TGCGCCAGCAGCTTAGACGGAAAGGTGTACGAGCAGTACTTC. Translation: CASSLDGKVYEQYF.

This clone has only a few counts. J is TRBJ1-2 and V is TRBV2; D remains ambiguous. V was pared by 0 bases and J by 5 bases, with 10 bases between. From germline, CDR1 is SNHLY and CDR2 FYNNEI. CDR3 length: 14 amino acids. The CDR3 DNA sequence: TGTGCCAGCAGTGAAGCGGCCATGACGTATGGCTACACCTTC. It codes for CASSEAAMTYGYTF.

The genes are TRBV29-1 and TRBJ1-3; no clear D. Germline V gene lookup returns CDR1 SQVTM and CDR2 ANQGSEA. The V end was cut by 7 bases, the J end by 1 base, with 11 bases between. CDR3 length: 13 amino acids. CDR3 amino acids: CSGTGKSGNTIYF. The CDR3, as DNA: TGCAGCGGGACGGGTAAATCTGGAAACACCATATATTTT.

CDR3 DNA sequence: TGTGCCAGCAGTGAAGGCGTCGGTTCCTATGGCTACACCTTC. Protein product: CASSEGVGSYGYTF. The chain is built from TRBV2 and TRBJ1-2, with D unclear. The germline V gene encodes CDR1 SNHLY and CDR2 FYNNEI. The V end lost 1 base, the J end lost 4 bases, and 10 bases lay between the germline ends. This CDR3 is 14 amino acids long.

This sequence joins TRBV6-6 and TRBJ2-5; 9 bases line up with TRBD1. The J call is in doubt because the DNA end fits TRBJ2-7 better. The germline V gene has CDR1 MNHNY and CDR2 SVGAGI (reference sequence). This CDR3 spans 16 amino acids. CDR3 nucleotides: TGTGCCAGCAGTCTTATTCCGGGACAGGGAAACTACGAGCAGTACTTC. Its protein is CASSLIPGQGNYEQYF.

J is TRBJ2-2 and V is TRBV7-2; 10 bases match TRBD1. The CDR3 has 16 residues. The junction had 9 bases not matched to a gene; V was cut back by 5 bases and J by 6 bases. Germline loops: CDR1 SGHTA, CDR2 FQGNSA. The CDR3 nucleotides read TGTGCCAGCAGCCAAGCCGGGACAGGGGCGTCCGGGGAGCTGTTTTTT. Its protein is CASSQAGTGASGELFF.

The chain is built from TRBV19 and TRBJ2-1; 14 bases match TRBD2. The CDR3 spans 18 residues. The germline V gene has CDR1 LNHDA and CDR2 SQIVND (reference sequence). Losses at the gene ends were 6 bases for V and 0 bases for J; bases not matched to a gene: 7. Here the CDR3 DNA reads TGTGCCAGTAGACTCGGACTAGCGGGGGGCAGCTCCTACAATGAGCAGTTCTTC. Translated: CASRLGLAGGSSYNEQFF.

This clone was recorded many times. The chain employs TRBV9 and TRBJ1-2, with 8 bases lining up with TRBD1. This CDR3 contains 15 residues. Germline CDR1 SGDLS, CDR2 YYNGEE. The junction had 7 bases not matched to a gene; V was cut back by 2 bases and J by 4 bases. Written as DNA, the CDR3 is TGTGCCAGCAGCGTCGCGGGACAGGAGGTCTATGGCTACACCTTC. Its protein product is CASSVAGQEVYGYTF.

This chain uses TRBV6-4 with TRBJ2-7; D might be TRBD2 (5 bases). The CDR3 covers 19 residues. Between the trimmed V and J ends, which lost 5 bases and 0 bases, there was a span of 26 bases. Germline V CDR1 and CDR2: MRHNA, SNTAGT. As DNA, the CDR3 is TGTGCCAGCAGTAGGTGTCCCCGGGCCCGGACTTCTTTCTCCTACGAGCAGTACTTC. This encodes CASSRCPRARTSFSYEQYF.

V usage is TRBV30 and J usage is TRBJ2-7, with no clear D. V dropped 0 bases and J dropped 0 bases, with 9 bases sitting between them. Germline V gene lookup returns CDR1 GTSNPN and CDR2 SVGIG (reference sequence). This CDR3 is 14 amino acids long. The CDR3 DNA follows: TGTGCCTGGAGTGTACGACGGTTCTCCTACGAGCAGTACTTC. As protein: CAWSVRRFSYEQYF. Based on the CDR3 plus reference TRBV30 and TRBJ2-7, the full variable domain is SQTIHQWPATLVQPVGSPLSLECTVEGTSNPNLYWYRQAAGRGLQLLFYSVGIGQISSEVPQNLSASRPQDRQFILSSKKLLLSDSGFYLCAWSVRRFSYEQYFGPGTRLTVT.

The rearrangement uses TRBV6-1 and TRBJ2-1, with 8 bases that match TRBD1. The germline gives CDR1 MNHNS, CDR2 SASEGT. Trimming took 5 bases from V and 9 from J; bases not matched to a gene: 12. The CDR3 covers 15 residues. The CDR3 sequence: CASSPWTGKEGEQFF. The DNA of the CDR3 is TGTGCCAGCAGTCCCTGGACAGGGAAGGAGGGTGAGCAGTTCTTC.

Many counts were recorded for this clone. The chain couples TRBV18 to TRBJ1-2; D perhaps matches TRBD1 (6 bases). V gave up 4 bases and J gave up 6 bases, with 15 bases separating them. Germline V gene lookup returns CDR1 KGHSH and CDR2 LQKENI. The CDR3 contains 14 residues. The CDR3 nucleotides are TGTGCCAGCTCACTCTCGACGGGGGCGGATGGCTACACCTTC. This sequence encodes CASSLSTGADGYTF.

V usage is TRBV6-1 and J usage is TRBJ2-1; 12 positions match TRBD1. J gave up 7 bases and V 0 bases, and 7 bases lay outside the gene matches. CDR1 and CDR2 from the germline V gene are MNHNS and SASEGT. This CDR3 has 17 amino acids. CDR3 residues: CASSEAAWGQGANEQFF. The CDR3 DNA follows: TGTGCCAGCAGTGAAGCGGCTTGGGGACAGGGGGCGAATGAGCAGTTCTTC.

In its sample, this clone was seen a few times. This chain connects TRBV10-2 to TRBJ1-2; possible D gene TRBD1, 5 bases. Germline loops: CDR1 WSHSY, CDR2 SAAADI. The CDR3 runs 15 residues. Trimming cost V 8 bases and J 4 bases, with 20 bases left between them. The CDR3 DNA reads TGCGCCAGCTGGGATCCGACAGTAGAGAGCTATGGCTACACCTTC. It specifies CASWDPTVESYGYTF.